This TCR beta chain was sequenced for a study of CD8+CD57+ T cells in acquired aplastic anemia. This CDR3 region has 14 residues. CDR1 and CDR2 from the germline V gene are LNHNV and YYDKDF (reference sequence). Of note for this clonotype: Its specificity is unknown. The junction differs from germline at one of its ends, possibly a read error.

CD8+CD57+ cell expansion, shown by flow cytometry, had occurred in the patients selected for sequencing. Profiling that covered TCR beta VDJ and CDR3 relied on genomic DNA as its template. TCRdb reanalysed the reads using MiXCR and keeps one entry per CDR3 protein. The sample holds 310,000 or so distinct CDR3 sequences; 50% to 65% are singletons and the top ten take around 1.2%. Study-wide results and caveats: Patients did not significantly differ from controls in CD8+ Simpson's diversity.

Sequenced input: sorted CD4+, CD8+, or CD8+CD57+ T cells (not recorded which) from PBMCs. V is TRBV15 and J is TRBJ2-7; D perhaps matches TRBD1 (6 bases). The sequence derives from a human donor with aplastic anemia. The DNA of the CDR3 is TGTGCCGCCAGCAGATACAGGGACTCCTACGAGCAGTACTTC. Translating gives CAASRYRDSYEQYF.